The sequence of this T cell receptor (beta chain) was determined in a study of identifying expanded T cells in peripheral blood. V gave up 1 base and J gave up 1 base, with 9 bases separating them. The CDR3 contains 15 residues. The V gene's germline CDR1 is SNHLY and CDR2 FYNNEI. The repertoire was sequenced with immunoSEQ multiplex PCR; TCRdb's copy has only in-frame clones and lacks some. Of approximately 85,000 clones listed, 88% are singletons. The clonotype comes from a person aged 18-69 years in good health. Sequenced sample: blood. The V gene is TRBV2, the J gene TRBJ2-3; D unresolved. CDR3 protein: CASSEGGPGTDTQYF. CDR3 in DNA: TGTGCCAGCAGTGAAGGGGGTCCAGGCACAGATACGCAGTATTTT.